The 29 T cell receptor beta chains listed next were all sequenced from one sample in a study of cytomegalovirus exposure and HLA in healthy donors. PCR used 60 Vbeta primers and 13 Jbeta primers. The protocol was immunoSEQ multiplex PCR, while the TCRdb copy is restricted to in-frame clones and leaves out a portion. Of over 100,000 clones in the sample, over 50% are singletons; the top ten hold more than 6.5%. The sample consisted of PBMCs. Source of these receptors: a woman between 40 and 50 years old in good health and CMV-seropositive.

This chain uses TRBV5-1 with TRBJ2-3; TRBD1 agrees at 10 bases. Trimming cost V 3 bases and J 1 base; bases outside gene matches: 8. Germline V gene lookup returns CDR1 SGHRS and CDR2 YFSETQ. This CDR3 region has 17 residues. The CDR3 nucleotides read TGCGCCAGCAGCTACAAGACCGGGACAGGGGGCACAGATACGCAGTATTTT. It codes for CASSYKTGTGGTDTQYF.

Details on this clone: The junction and the germline gene differ at one end; a read error may be behind it. The chain links TRBV7-7 to TRBJ1-4; D unclear. In germline, CDR1 is SSHAT, CDR2 FNYEAQ (reference sequence). The CDR3 sequence is 13 residues long. The CDR3 loop reads CASSLSTNEKLFF. Written as DNA, the CDR3 is TGTGCTAGCAGCTTAAGCACTAATGAAAAACTGTTTTTT.

J is TRBJ1-2 and V is TRBV27, with 11 bases aligning to TRBD1. The CDR3 has 16 amino acids. V shed 4 bases, J shed 4 bases, and the junction held 8 bases outside the gene matches. CDR1 MNHEY and CDR2 SMNVEV come from the germline V gene (reference sequence). This CDR3 is CASSSDRGLAGYGYTF. CDR3 DNA: TGTGCCAGCAGTTCGGACAGGGGGCTCGCTGGCTATGGCTACACCTTC.

The rearrangement joins TRBV6-6 to TRBJ2-1; D is possibly TRBD2 (7 bases). The CDR3 consists of 16 residues. Germline V CDR1 and CDR2: MNHNY, SVGAGI (reference sequence). Trimming cost V 0 bases and J 1 base, with 10 bases left between them. The CDR3 sequence: CASSYSAGASYNEQFF. CDR3 nucleotide sequence: TGTGCCAGCAGTTACTCCGCGGGGGCTTCCTACAATGAGCAGTTCTTC.

This chain connects TRBV6-5 to TRBJ1-2; D possibly corresponds to TRBD1 (5 bases). Germline-derived CDR1 and CDR2 are MNHEY and SVGAGI. CDR3 length: 13 residues. V lost 6 bases and J lost 6, with 14 bases in between. Written as DNA, the CDR3 is TGTGCCAGCAGGGCCCAGGGTGGGAATGGCTACACCTTC. Translated: CASRAQGGNGYTF.

The J gene is TRBJ2-3, the V gene TRBV5-5, with TRBD1 matching over 9 bases. This CDR3 is built from 13 residues. The V segment lost 7 bases and the J segment 6 bases; nucleotides outside the gene matches: 6. Germline CDR1 and CDR2: SGHKS and YYEKEE (reference sequence). The CDR3 region is CASSGTGMDTQYF. In DNA, the CDR3 is TGTGCCAGCTCCGGGACAGGGATGGATACGCAGTATTTT.

The J gene is TRBJ1-1, the V gene TRBV28, with D maybe TRBD1 (6 bases). The CDR3 covers 13 residues. V lost 5 bases, J lost 5 bases, and 12 bases lay in between. Germline CDR1 and CDR2: MDHEN and SYDVKM. CDR3 coding DNA: TGTGCCAGCAGTCAAGGGGGTAGGACTGAAGCTTTCTTT. As protein: CASSQGGRTEAFF.

V is TRBV30 and J is TRBJ1-1; D is ambiguous. Trimming removed 5 bases from V and 1 base from J, with 8 bases in between. CDR3 size: 12 residues. CDR1 is GTSNPN, CDR2 SVGIG, per germline (reference sequence). CDR3 in DNA: TGTGCCTGGGGTCCTACGAACACTGAAGCTTTCTTT. Protein product: CAWGPTNTEAFF.

The chain employs TRBV6-1 and TRBJ1-2; D possibly corresponds to TRBD1 (6 bases). Germline V gene lookup returns CDR1 MNHNS and CDR2 SASEGT. With 0 bases removed from V and 5 bases from J, the gap between germline ends came to 10 bases. This CDR3 region has 14 residues. The CDR3: CASSEAGGPYGYTF. CDR3 coding DNA: TGTGCCAGCAGTGAAGCTGGGGGCCCATATGGCTACACCTTC.

The chain combines TRBV27 with TRBJ2-5; 8 nucleotides line up with TRBD1. Germline assignment: CDR1 MNHEY and CDR2 SMNVEV (reference sequence). CDR3 length: 15 amino acids. V was pared by 6 bases and J by 2 bases, with 8 bases of the junction left unmatched. As DNA, the CDR3 is TGTGCCAGCAGCTCGACAGGGGCTATTCAAGAGACCCAGTACTTC. Protein: CASSSTGAIQETQYF.

The chain employs TRBV6-5 and TRBJ1-2; 11 nucleotides match TRBD1. The ends lost 2 bases at V and 5 bases at J; junction bases unmatched: 1. The CDR3 is 14 amino acids. From germline, CDR1 is MNHEY and CDR2 SVGAGI. The CDR3 loop is CASSYGQGAYGYTF. The CDR3 DNA sequence: TGTGCCAGCAGTTACGGACAGGGGGCATATGGCTACACCTTC.

This chain joins TRBV19 and TRBJ2-1; 14 bases align to TRBD2. Looked up from germline, CDR1 is LNHDA and CDR2 is SQIVND (reference sequence). V gave up 5 bases and J gave up 7 bases; unmatched junction bases: 10. The CDR3 sequence is 17 residues long. The CDR3 region has the DNA TGTGCCAGTAGTTCTCCGGGACTAGCGGGAGTGAGGAATGAGCAGTTCTTC. This gives the protein CASSSPGLAGVRNEQFF.

The chain combines TRBV7-9 with TRBJ1-1; D may be TRBD1 (5 bases). Trimming stripped 5 bases from V and 0 bases from J, with 13 bases between. This CDR3 is 15 amino acids long. CDR1 is SEHNR and CDR2 is FQNEAQ in the germline V gene (reference sequence). The CDR3, as DNA: TGTGCCAGCAGCCCGGACACTATCATGAACACTGAAGCTTTCTTT. This encodes CASSPDTIMNTEAFF.

The chain links TRBV5-1 to TRBJ2-7; D possibly corresponds to TRBD1 (5 bases). The germline V gene has CDR1 SGHRS and CDR2 YFSETQ. Deletions cut 4 bases from V and 1 base from J, with 15 bases between. The CDR3 is 15 amino acids. In DNA, the CDR3 is TGCGCCAGCAGCCCTGACAGCCGCCCTTCCTACGAGCAGTACTTC. Translated, it gives CASSPDSRPSYEQYF.

The V and J genes are TRBV19 and TRBJ2-5; a weak D match, TRBD2 (6 bases). CDR1 and CDR2 from the germline V gene are LNHDA and SQIVND (reference sequence). This CDR3 is 14 amino acids long. The ends were cut back, 3 bases at V and 5 bases at J, with 13 bases in the middle. CDR3: CASSIKTSSETQYF. The CDR3 DNA is TGTGCCAGTAGTATTAAAACTAGCAGCGAGACCCAGTACTTC.

The V and J genes are TRBV11-3 and TRBJ2-2, with TRBD1 identical over 7 bases. V lost 1 base to trimming and J lost 7 bases; unmatched junction nucleotides: 0. Germline assignment: CDR1 SGHNT and CDR2 YENEEA. CDR3 length: 13 amino acids. CDR3 sequence reads: CASSLGQGGELFF. For the CDR3, the DNA is TGTGCCAGCAGCTTAGGACAGGGCGGGGAGCTGTTTTTT.

The rearrangement uses TRBV12-2 and TRBJ2-7; TRBD1, the table's D call, lacks a check against the DNA. TRBV12-2 is a known pseudogene. The CDR3 is made up of 17 amino acids. The CDR3 sequence: CASRLVASGQSSYEQYF. In nucleotides, the CDR3 is TGTGCAAGTCGCTTAGTTGCTTCTGGACAGAGCTCCTACGAGCAGTACTTC.

Only a few counts were recorded for this clone. The J gene is TRBJ2-1, the V gene TRBV18, with 9 bases that match TRBD1. Germline lookup yields CDR1 KGHSH and CDR2 LQKENI. J gave up 10 bases and V 3 bases, and 16 bases lay outside the gene matches. CDR3 size: 17 residues. The CDR3 reads CASSPQSVGTGTLEQFF. CDR3 nucleotides: TGTGCCAGCTCACCTCAGTCAGTTGGGACAGGGACTCTAGAGCAGTTCTTC.

This clone was seen only a few times. The chain uses TRBV19 and TRBJ1-3; 8 bases are shared with TRBD1. The CDR3 runs 14 residues. The germline gives CDR1 LNHDA, CDR2 SQIVND (reference sequence). V shed 8 bases, J shed 2 bases, and the junction held 5 bases outside the gene matches. The CDR3 region has the DNA TGTGCCAGTGGACAGGGAGTCGCTGGAAACACCATATATTTT. Its translation is CASGQGVAGNTIYF. Filled out from reference TRBV19 and TRBJ1-3, the complete variable domain reads DGGITQSPKYLFRKEGQNVTLSCEQNLNHDAMYWYRQDPGQGLRLIYYSQIVNDFQKGDIAEGYSVSREKKESFPLTVTSAQKNPTAFYLCASGQGVAGNTIYFGEGSWLTVV.

CDR3 nucleotide sequence: TGTGCCAGCAGGGCAGGACAGGACGAGACGTCGATTCAGCCCCAGCATTTT. Its translation: CASRAGQDETSIQPQHF. The genes are TRBV9 and TRBJ1-5; 7 bases align to TRBD1. J gave up 6 bases and V 5 bases, and 17 bases lay outside the gene matches. Per germline, CDR1 SGDLS and CDR2 YYNGEE. CDR3 length equals 17 residues. The variable domain in full, completed from reference TRBV9 and TRBJ1-5, reads DSGVTQTPKHLITATGQRVTLRCSPRSGDLSVYWYQQSLDQGLQFLIQYYNGEERAKGNILERFSAQQFPDLHSELNLSSLELGDSALYFCASRAGQDETSIQPQHFGDGTRLSIL.

This clone was found many times. The chain joins TRBV2 to TRBJ2-7; 7 bases are shared with TRBD1. This CDR3 contains 13 residues. Germline CDR1 is SNHLY and CDR2 is FYNNEI. V shed 6 bases and J 2 bases; nucleotides not matched to a gene: 4. The CDR3 spells CASSRDSPYEQYF. The CDR3, as DNA: TGTGCCAGCAGCCGGGACAGTCCCTACGAGCAGTACTTC.

This clone has a single count. The chain employs TRBV27 and TRBJ2-7, with 7 bases fitting TRBD1. V lost 5 bases to trimming and J lost 2 bases; unmatched junction nucleotides: 3. The CDR3 runs to 13 residues. CDR1 is MNHEY and CDR2 is SMNVEV in the germline V gene (reference sequence). Here the CDR3 reads CASSKTGPYEQYF. DNA of the CDR3: TGTGCCAGCAGTAAGACAGGGCCCTACGAGCAGTACTTC.

This chain uses TRBV10-2 with TRBJ2-7; tentatively, D is TRBD2 (7 bases). Germline V lookup: CDR1 WSHSY, CDR2 SAAADI. The V gene lost 3 bases and the J gene lost 1 base, with 13 bases spanning the gap. This CDR3 has 15 amino acids. CDR3 DNA: TGCGCCAGCAGTGACTGGGGGGGCGGGTCCTACGAGCAGTACTTC. Translation: CASSDWGGGSYEQYF.

J is TRBJ2-5 and V is TRBV7-2, with 14 bases matching TRBD2. Germline CDR1 and CDR2: SGHTA and FQGNSA. There are 18 residues in the CDR3. V lost 5 bases, J lost 3 bases, and 11 bases stayed unmatched. The CDR3 region has the DNA TGTGCCAGCAGCGCACCCCGACTAGCGGGGGGGCTCGAAGAGACCCAGTACTTC. It yields the protein CASSAPRLAGGLEETQYF. The whole variable domain, filled in from reference TRBV7-2 and TRBJ2-5, reads GAGVSQSPSNKVTEKGKDVELRCDPISGHTALYWYRQSLGQGLEFLIYFQGNSAPDKSGLPSDRFSAERTGGSVSTLTIQRTQQEDSAVYLCASSAPRLAGGLEETQYFGPGTRLLVL.

The J gene is TRBJ1-2, the V gene TRBV18, with D possibly matching TRBD1 (6 bases). The CDR3 covers 16 residues. Trimming left V 0 bases short and J 1 base short, with 12 bases between. CDR1 and CDR2 from the germline V gene are KGHSH and LQKENI. The CDR3 DNA follows: TGTGCCAGCTCACCACCGCGACAGGCTATTAACTATGGCTACACCTTC. It yields the protein CASSPPRQAINYGYTF.

This clone was counted only a few times. V gene TRBV11-3 combines with J gene TRBJ1-2; 8 bases align to TRBD1. Germline CDR1 and CDR2: SGHNT and YENEEA. The V segment lost 4 bases and the J segment 8 bases; nucleotides outside the gene matches: 3. The CDR3 has 12 residues. CDR3 sequence: CASSSDRDGYTF. CDR3 nucleotides: TGTGCCAGCAGCTCGGACAGGGACGGCTACACCTTC. Full variable domain (rest looked up from reference TRBV11-3 and TRBJ1-2): EAGVVQSPRYKIIEKKQPVAFWCNPISGHNTLYWYLQNLGQGPELLIRYENEEAVDDSQLPKDRFSAERLKGVDSTLKIQPAELGDSAVYLCASSSDRDGYTFGSGTRLTVV.

This chain connects TRBV7-2 to TRBJ2-1, with TRBD2 matching 14 bases. The length of the CDR3 is 14 residues. Germline V gene sequence: CDR1 SGHTA, CDR2 FQGNSA. The V gene end was trimmed by 5 bases and the J gene end by 12 bases; junction bases not matched to a gene: 6. The CDR3 is CASSPGTSGSWQFF. The DNA for the CDR3 is TGTGCCAGCAGCCCCGGGACTAGCGGGAGTTGGCAGTTCTTC.

This rearrangement joins TRBV28 to TRBJ1-5, with 7 bases identical to TRBD1. Germline V gene data show CDR1 as MDHEN and CDR2 as SYDVKM. The CDR3 has 14 residues. V shed 5 bases and J 7 bases; nucleotides not matched to a gene: 8. In DNA, the CDR3 is TGTGCCAGCAGTACCGGGACAGCTTGGCAGCCCCAGCATTTT. Protein product: CASSTGTAWQPQHF.

The chain links TRBV11-1 to TRBJ2-7; maybe TRBD1 (5 bases). Germline-derived CDR1 and CDR2 are SGHAT and FQDESV (reference sequence). Trimming pared 4 bases from V and 3 bases from J, leaving 22 bases between. The CDR3 has 17 residues. CDR3 nucleotide sequence: TGTGCCAGCAGCTCAGCCCTCGACAGTCAAGCTTTCTACGAGCAGTACTTC. Amino acid sequence: CASSSALDSQAFYEQYF.